This T cell receptor beta chain was retrieved from a study of T cell responses to AZD1222 COVID-19 vaccine. Whole-study findings and limits: Within unmutated variant regions lay the reported targets of nearly half of spike-specific TCRs.

Germline CDR1 LNHDA, CDR2 SQIVND (reference sequence). The V gene end was trimmed by 4 bases and the J gene end by 8 bases; junction bases not matched to a gene: 11. The CDR3 consists of 15 residues. Profiled with immunoSEQ multiplex PCR; TCRdb holds only in-frame clones, not every one. The table includes 100,000 to 150,000 clones, approximately 85% detected once. This clone occurred once. No antigen is known for it. The sequence came from an adult who received the AZD1222 COVID-19 vaccine. Sequencing used peripheral blood, obtained 28 days after the second AZD1222 dose. This chain uses TRBV19 with TRBJ1-1; TRBD1 matches 9 bases. This CDR3 is CASSTTRTGVGEAFF. The CDR3 nucleotides read TGTGCCAGTAGTACCACCCGGACAGGGGTTGGGGAAGCTTTCTTT.